This T cell receptor (beta chain) was observed in a study of OX40 agonist ivuxolimab in advanced cancers. Background on the study: Dosing consisted of intravenous ivuxolimab at 0.01 to 10 mg/kg every 2 weeks. Dose-escalation patients suffered from hepatocellular carcinoma, melanoma, renal cell or head and neck cancer.

This clone was seen a few times. Sequenced by immunoSEQ multiplex PCR; TCRdb stores in-frame clones only, minus some. The profile shows about 45,000 clones, roughly 80% of them singletons. Peripheral blood came from all dose cohorts at three timepoints. Trimming left V 0 bases short and J 12 bases short, with 9 bases between. The CDR3 is made up of 11 amino acids. CDR1 MNHEY and CDR2 SVGAGI come from the germline V gene. The sequences come from CD4+ or CD8+ T cells sorted from blood, collected in a trial of the OX40 agonist ivuxolimab. This sequence joins TRBV6-5 and TRBJ2-7, with D possibly being TRBD2 (5 bases). The receptor's source is an adult with an advanced solid tumor such as melanoma, head and neck, liver or kidney cancer. The CDR3 DNA reads TGTGCCAGCAGTTACTCCGGGATACGGTACTTC. It encodes CASSYSGIRYF.